Following are 32 T cell receptor beta chains from one sample sequenced in a study of T cell responses to AZD1222 COVID-19 vaccine. Data came from immunoSEQ multiplex PCR; TCRdb stores just in-frame clones and leaves some out. The data show fewer than 70,000 clones, about four fifths seen once. Sequencing used peripheral blood, obtained 28 days after the second AZD1222 dose. The receptors were gathered from an adult who received the AZD1222 COVID-19 vaccine.

This rearrangement joins TRBV6-5 to TRBJ1-6; 9 bases map to TRBD1. Trimming at V came to 3 bases and at J to 8 bases, leaving 8 bases not matched to a gene. Germline V gene data show CDR1 as MNHEY and CDR2 as SVGAGI. This CDR3 has 16 amino acids. The CDR3 nucleotides read TGTGCCAGCAGTTATTCCTTTCGACAGGGGGATTCACCCCTCCACTTT. It specifies CASSYSFRQGDSPLHF.

This clone was observed a handful of times. V and J are TRBV6-5 and TRBJ1-2; 9 nucleotides align to TRBD1. The CDR3 length is 14 residues. J gave up 8 bases and V 6 bases, and 10 bases lay outside the gene matches. Germline V lookup: CDR1 MNHEY, CDR2 SVGAGI. Here the CDR3 reads CASSTTGGAGGYTF. The CDR3 DNA reads as TGTGCCAGCAGCACCACAGGGGGCGCAGGGGGCTACACCTTC.

Comments on this clone: The junction does not match germline at one end; this may be a read error. The chain has TRBV3-1 (or the pseudogene TRBV3-2) and TRBJ1-2; 7 bases are shared with TRBD1. Germline-derived CDR1 and CDR2 are LGHDT and YNNKEL (reference sequence). This CDR3 is 13 amino acids long. The CDR3 protein is CASSQTRTGRQFF. CDR3 DNA: TGTGCCAGCAGCCAAACCCGGACAGGACGACAATTCTTC.

The genes are TRBV9 and TRBJ1-3, with 7 bases that match TRBD1. This CDR3 comprises 16 residues. V trimming: 4 bases; J trimming: 0 bases; junction bases outside the gene matches: 7. Per the germline V gene, CDR1 is SGDLS and CDR2 is YYNGEE. The CDR3 nucleotides read TGTGCCAGCAGCTTGCGGGGACAGCTCTCTGGAAACACCATATATTTT. Amino acid sequence: CASSLRGQLSGNTIYF.

This clone was detected once. V usage is TRBV9 and J usage is TRBJ1-6; D unresolved. V was cut by 0 bases and J by 7 bases, with 17 bases left in between. Germline CDR1 is SGDLS and CDR2 is YYNGEE. The CDR3 is made up of 17 amino acids. The CDR3 region has the DNA TGTGCCAGCAGCGTAGGAGGTGCGCTTACGCGGAATTCACCCCTCCACTTT. Protein sequence: CASSVGGALTRNSPLHF.

V and J are TRBV27 and TRBJ1-2; tentative D call: TRBD1 (5 bases). Trimming removed 8 bases at V and 4 bases at J, with 14 bases between. Germline CDR1 reads MNHEY; CDR2 reads SMNVEV (reference sequence). The CDR3 runs 13 residues. The CDR3: CASSGEVSYGYTF. CDR3 DNA: TGTGCCAGCTCGGGGGAGGTTAGCTATGGCTACACCTTC.

This rearrangement joins TRBV6-5 to TRBJ1-1; 9 nucleotides line up with TRBD1. The CDR3 has 14 residues. Germline V lookup: CDR1 MNHEY, CDR2 SVGAGI. Trimming took 5 bases from V and 5 from J; bases not matched to a gene: 6. The CDR3: CASSMGQGGTEAFF. The CDR3 DNA reads as TGTGCCAGCAGTATGGGACAGGGTGGGACTGAAGCTTTCTTT.

V and J are TRBV5-1 and TRBJ2-3; D gene uncertain. V was clipped by 3 bases and J by 4 bases, with 18 bases between them. Germline V gives CDR1 SGHRS, CDR2 YFSETQ. This CDR3 comprises 16 residues. In DNA form, the CDR3 reads TGCGCCAGCAGCTCTGGCGCTAGAAGCCCGTCAGATACGCAGTATTTT. Amino acids: CASSSGARSPSDTQYF.

The chain is built from TRBV27 and TRBJ2-2; tentative D call: TRBD2 (6 bases). Trimming took 3 bases from V and 3 from J, leaving 11 bases between them. The germline gives CDR1 MNHEY, CDR2 SMNVEV (reference sequence). CDR3 size: 15 residues. The CDR3 sequence: CASSLWGEYTGELFF. The CDR3 DNA reads TGTGCCAGCAGTTTGTGGGGGGAGTACACCGGGGAGCTGTTTTTT.

This chain connects TRBV11-2 to TRBJ2-1; 8 bases map to TRBD1. CDR3 length equals 17 residues. Germline CDR1 is SGHAT and CDR2 is FQNNGV. Trimming cost V 5 bases and J 4 bases; bases outside gene matches: 13. CDR3: CASSKGTGTGLYNEQFF. CDR3 sequence (DNA): TGTGCCAGCAGCAAGGGGACCGGGACAGGACTTTACAATGAGCAGTTCTTC. Supplemented by reference TRBV11-2 and TRBJ2-1, the full variable domain reads EAGVAQSPRYKIIEKRQSVAFWCNPISGHATLYWYQQILGQGPKLLIQFQNNGVVDDSQLPKDRFSAERLKGVDSTLKIQPAKLEDSAVYLCASSKGTGTGLYNEQFFGPGTRLTVL.

A single count supports this clone. V and J are TRBV4-1 and TRBJ2-5; D is uncertain. Germline CDR1 is MGHRA and CDR2 is YSYEKL. The CDR3 consists of 16 residues. V dropped 1 base and J dropped 3 bases, with 15 bases sitting between them. CDR3 residues: CASSQVPSLTEETQYF. For the CDR3, the DNA is TGCGCCAGCAGCCAAGTACCTAGTCTAACGGAAGAGACCCAGTACTTC.

This chain joins TRBV19 and TRBJ2-7; a possible D gene is TRBD1 (6 bases). Trimming removed 3 bases from V and 4 bases from J, with 13 bases in between. CDR3 length equals 14 residues. Germline assignment: CDR1 LNHDA and CDR2 SQIVND (reference sequence). This chain's CDR3 is CASSIPGQTYEQYF. The DNA for the CDR3 is TGTGCCAGTAGTATCCCAGGACAGACATACGAGCAGTACTTC.

V is TRBV27 and J is TRBJ2-7; D tentatively fits TRBD1 or TRBD2 (5 bases each). The CDR3 has 15 amino acids. From germline, CDR1 is MNHEY and CDR2 SMNVEV (reference sequence). V dropped 6 bases and J dropped 2 bases, with 17 bases sitting between them. The chain's CDR3 is CASSPGTHTTYEQYF. For the CDR3, the DNA is TGTGCCAGCAGCCCAGGGACCCACACTACCTACGAGCAGTACTTC.

V usage is TRBV5-1 and J usage is TRBJ1-1; D call uncertain. V gave up 4 bases and J gave up 4 bases, with 23 bases separating them. Germline lookup yields CDR1 SGHRS and CDR2 YFSETQ. CDR3 length equals 17 residues. The CDR3 spells CASSIPRDTTTGTEAFF. CDR3 sequence (DNA): TGCGCCAGCAGCATACCGCGAGACACTACGACGGGCACTGAAGCTTTCTTT.

The chain links TRBV10-1 to TRBJ1-1, with no clear D. CDR3 size: 14 residues. CDR1 is WNHNN and CDR2 is SYGVQD in the germline V gene (reference sequence). The V end lost 3 bases, the J end lost 1 base, and 9 bases lay between the germline ends. The CDR3 sequence: CASSDGGKNTEAFF. The CDR3 DNA is TGCGCCAGCAGTGATGGAGGGAAGAACACTGAAGCTTTCTTT.

The chain links TRBV7-7 to TRBJ2-7; unclear D gene. CDR1 is SSHAT, CDR2 FNYEAQ, per germline (reference sequence). This CDR3 comprises 12 residues. The CDR3 DNA sequence: TGTGCTACCCAGGAAGGGAACTACGAGCAGTACTTC. Translation gives CATQEGNYEQYF. The variable domain in full, with the rest retrieved from reference TRBV7-7 and TRBJ2-7, is GAGVSQSPRYKVTKRGQDVTLRCDPISSHATLYWYQQALGQGPEFLTYFNYEAQPDKSGLPSDRFSAERPEGSISTLTIQRTEQRDSAMYRCATQEGNYEQYFGPGTRLTVT.

The chain is built from TRBV4-1 and TRBJ2-5, with 10 nucleotides matching TRBD1. Germline V gene sequence: CDR1 MGHRA, CDR2 YSYEKL. V shed 1 base and J 10 bases; nucleotides not matched to a gene: 12. The CDR3 extends over 16 amino acids. CDR3 nucleotide sequence: TGCGCCAGCAGCCAAGTCGGACAGGGGGGGGGTAATTTCCAGTACTTC. This codes for CASSQVGQGGGNFQYF.

The chain has TRBV18 and TRBJ2-4; 9 nucleotides match TRBD1. J was trimmed by 11 bases and V by 2 bases; bases with no gene match: 10. This CDR3 spans 15 amino acids. Germline CDR1 reads KGHSH; CDR2 reads LQKENI. The CDR3 bases are TGTGCCAGCTCACCAGTGGGACAGGGAGGAGTCGTTCAGTACTTC. It encodes CASSPVGQGGVVQYF. Full variable domain (missing parts from reference TRBV18 and TRBJ2-4): NAGVMQNPRHLVRRRGQEARLRCSPMKGHSHVYWYRQLPEEGLKFMVYLQKENIIDESGMPKERFSAEFPKEGPSILRIQQVVRGDSAAYFCASSPVGQGGVVQYFGAGTRLSVL.

V and J are TRBV11-2 and TRBJ1-5; D is unclear. Germline CDR1 is SGHAT and CDR2 is FQNNGV. V lost 1 base and J 2 bases, leaving 9 bases between the germline ends. The CDR3 runs to 15 residues. CDR3 in DNA: TGTGCCAGCAGCTTAGGGGTCCGGGGCAATCAGCCCCAGCATTTT. As protein: CASSLGVRGNQPQHF.

The V gene is TRBV6-2 or TRBV6-3, the J gene TRBJ2-7; no clear D. Per the germline V gene, CDR1 is MNHEY and CDR2 is SVGEGT. V dropped 6 bases and J dropped 3 bases, with 6 bases sitting between them. CDR3 size: 11 residues. CDR3 region: CASSQIYEQYF. CDR3 bases: TGTGCCAGCAGCCAGATCTACGAGCAGTACTTC.

The gene calls are TRBV7-6 and TRBJ1-2, with D maybe TRBD1 (5 bases). The CDR3 runs to 18 residues. Trimming removed 5 bases from V and 0 bases from J, with 22 bases in between. Germline lookup yields CDR1 SGHVS and CDR2 FNYEAQ. The CDR3 DNA follows: TGTGCCAGCAGCCCCCCCCAGCCAGGGAGGAGGACTAACTATGGCTACACCTTC. Protein sequence: CASSPPQPGRRTNYGYTF.

The chain carries TRBV19 and TRBJ2-3, with D maybe TRBD2 (7 bases). Trimming removed 5 bases at V and 4 bases at J, with 16 bases between. The V gene's germline CDR1 is LNHDA and CDR2 SQIVND (reference sequence). The CDR3 totals 15 residues. The CDR3 sequence is CASSEGEGDADTQYF. In DNA, the CDR3 is TGTGCCAGTAGTGAGGGGGAGGGGGACGCAGATACGCAGTATTTT.

The chain combines TRBV4-1 with TRBJ1-3; D is ambiguous. Trimming removed 0 bases from V and 0 bases from J, with 6 bases in between. Germline V gene lookup returns CDR1 MGHRA and CDR2 YSYEKL. The CDR3 length is 15 residues. The CDR3 here is CASSQEWFSGNTIYF. For the CDR3, the DNA is TGCGCCAGCAGCCAAGAGTGGTTCTCTGGAAACACCATATATTTT.

In its sample, this clone was seen a few times. Written as DNA, the CDR3 is TGTGCCAGTAGTATCTACGGGGGGACAAACTTAGAGACCCAGTACTTC. This sequence encodes CASSIYGGTNLETQYF. V usage is TRBV19 and J usage is TRBJ2-5; TRBD2 is a possible D gene (7 bases). The CDR3 is made up of 16 amino acids. The germline V and J ends were trimmed by 3 bases and 4 bases, with 18 bases remaining between them. Germline CDR1 is LNHDA and CDR2 is SQIVND (reference sequence).

The CDR3 coding sequence is TGTGCCATCAGTGCCAGCAATCAGCCCCAGCATTTT. It yields the protein CAISASNQPQHF. V usage is TRBV10-3 and J usage is TRBJ1-5; D call uncertain. The CDR3 is 12 residues long. The V gene lost 4 bases and the J gene lost 1 base, with 2 bases spanning the gap. Germline CDR1 ENHRY, CDR2 SYGVKD.

The V gene is TRBV15, the J gene TRBJ2-6; TRBD1 matches 7 bases. This CDR3 contains 22 residues. Per germline, CDR1 LNHNV and CDR2 YYDKDF (reference sequence). V lost 0 bases to trimming and J lost 0 bases; unmatched junction nucleotides: 17. CDR3 residues: CATSRDNVGFGTVSSGANVLTF. Written as DNA, the CDR3 is TGTGCCACCAGCAGAGATAATGTTGGATTCGGGACAGTAAGCTCTGGGGCCAACGTCCTGACTTTC.

V and J are TRBV11-2 and TRBJ2-7; D gene ambiguous. The CDR3 has 15 residues. V was pared by 0 bases and J by 4 bases, with 13 bases between. CDR1 and CDR2 (germline): SGHAT, FQNNGV. The CDR3, as DNA: TGTGCCAGCAGCTTAGATCGGTCGGCGGTTTACGAGCAGTACTTC. It yields the protein CASSLDRSAVYEQYF.

The chain uses TRBV9 and TRBJ2-5; 7 nucleotides align to TRBD2. This CDR3 has 14 amino acids. Germline V CDR1 and CDR2: SGDLS, YYNGEE. The J segment lost 1 base and the V segment lost 4 bases, leaving 4 bases of the junction unmatched. The CDR3 DNA reads as TGTGCCAGCAGCTTCACTAGCGTCCAAGAGACCCAGTACTTC. Translated: CASSFTSVQETQYF.

This chain links TRBV28 with TRBJ2-1; either TRBD1 or TRBD2 may fit D (5 bases each). CDR3 length equals 15 residues. Germline-derived CDR1 and CDR2 are MDHEN and SYDVKM. Trimming left V 7 bases short and J 2 bases short, with 15 bases between. DNA for the CDR3: TGTGCCAGCAATTCCCTTTTGGGGGCCTACAATGAGCAGTTCTTC. The encoded protein is CASNSLLGAYNEQFF. Based on the CDR3 plus reference TRBV28 and TRBJ2-1, the full variable domain is DVKVTQSSRYLVKRTGEKVFLECVQDMDHENMFWYRQDPGLGLRLIYFSYDVKMKEKGDIPEGYSVSREKKERFSLILESASTNQTSMYLCASNSLLGAYNEQFFGPGTRLTVL.

The chain employs TRBV20-1 and TRBJ1-2; 8 nucleotides agree with TRBD1. The CDR3 has 15 amino acids. Germline CDR1 is DFQATT and CDR2 is SNEGSKA (reference sequence). The trim removed 3 bases at V and 8 bases at J, leaving 14 bases unmatched. In DNA, the CDR3 is TGCAGTGCTAGTGCGCTGACAGGGGTCTATGGAGGCTACACCTTC. This codes for CSASALTGVYGGYTF.

The V gene is TRBV5-1, the J gene TRBJ2-7; 11 bases are shared with TRBD2. V was pared by 5 bases and J by 7 bases, with 8 bases of the junction left unmatched. Germline assignment: CDR1 SGHRS and CDR2 YFSETQ. The CDR3 extends over 14 amino acids. The CDR3 coding sequence is TGCGCCAGCAGGGATACTAGCGGGGGTTGGGAGCAGTACTTC. It specifies CASRDTSGGWEQYF.

CDR3 sequence: CASSEEARYMATNEKLFF. CDR3 DNA: TGTGCCAGCAGTGAAGAGGCACGGTACATGGCAACTAATGAAAAACTGTTTTTT. This chain joins TRBV6-1 and TRBJ1-4, with D unresolved. Trimming left V 1 base short and J 0 bases short, with 15 bases between. Germline values: CDR1 MNHNS, CDR2 SASEGT. The CDR3 has 18 amino acids.